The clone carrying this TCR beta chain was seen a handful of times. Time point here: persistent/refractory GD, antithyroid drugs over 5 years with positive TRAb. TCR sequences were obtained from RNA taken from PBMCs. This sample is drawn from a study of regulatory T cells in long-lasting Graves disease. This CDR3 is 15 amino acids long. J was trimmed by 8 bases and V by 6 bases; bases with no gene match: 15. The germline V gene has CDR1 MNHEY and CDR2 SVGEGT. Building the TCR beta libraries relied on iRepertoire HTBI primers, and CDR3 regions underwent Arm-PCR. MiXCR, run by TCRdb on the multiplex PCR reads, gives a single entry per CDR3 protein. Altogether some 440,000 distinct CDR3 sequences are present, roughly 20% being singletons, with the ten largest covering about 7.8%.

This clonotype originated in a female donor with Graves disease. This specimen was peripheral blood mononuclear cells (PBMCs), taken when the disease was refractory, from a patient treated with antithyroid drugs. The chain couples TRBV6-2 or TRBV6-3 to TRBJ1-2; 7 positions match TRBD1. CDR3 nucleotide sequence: TGTGCCAGCAGCCGAACCCTACAGGGGCGGTTCGGCTACACCTTC. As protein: CASSRTLQGRFGYTF.